This T cell receptor (beta chain) derives from a study of neurological immune-mediated disorders. Germline V gene lookup returns CDR1 MNHEY and CDR2 SMNVEV (reference sequence). V lost 4 bases and J lost 3; bases outside the gene matches: 4. The CDR3 sequence is 14 residues long. The sample holds many counts of this clonotype. What it binds is unknown. Whole-study results and caveats: Multiple sclerosis was found to have the least TCR clonal expansion, below healthy controls, and HTLV-1-associated myelopathy the most.

With 10-nucleotide random UMIs, 5'RACE was used to make the cDNA. TCRdb recomputed calls from the 5' RACE reads with MiXCR, one row per CDR3 protein. Among tens of thousands of distinct CDR3 sequences listed, more than 2% were seen once. The clonotype comes from a man aged 50 or older with multiple sclerosis. The chain has TRBV27 and TRBJ2-7, with 9 nucleotides matching TRBD2. Sequencing was done on a sample of PBMCs. CDR3 region: CASSSAGGDYEQYF. The CDR3 region has the DNA TGTGCCAGCAGTTCAGCGGGGGGCGACTACGAGCAGTACTTC.